A selection of T cell receptor beta chains follows, all from one sample in a study of blood T cell repertoires in COVID-19. TCRdb's copy holds only in-frame clones and misses some; the assay was immunoSEQ multiplex PCR. This table holds approximately 170,000 clones, more than 80% found once. The sequenced sample was peripheral blood. These receptors all come from a human donor in a cohort sampled during active COVID-19. CDR3s include the opening cysteine and the closing phenylalanine or tryptophan. A D gene is named only where the DNA matches it firmly. Where a row states a size, it is once, few, many or the class of an expanded clone; other rows omit it.

D gene	V gene	clone size	J gene	CDR3 DNA	CDR3 protein
NA	TRBV28	NA	TRBJ2-7	TGTGCCAGCAGTTTATCGGTCAACTCCTACGAGCAGTACTTC	CASSLSVNSYEQYF
NA	TRBV4-1	NA	TRBJ2-2	TGCGCCAGCAGCCCCAGACAGGCCCTCGGGACCGGGGAGCTGTTTTTT	CASSPRQALGTGELFF
NA	TRBV24-1	NA	TRBJ2-7	TGTGCCACCCACAGGGCCTACGAGCAGTACTTC	CATHRAYEQYF
TRBD1	TRBV9	NA	TRBJ1-6	TGTGCCAGCAGCGTTACAGGGGGCTGGAATTCACCCCTCCACTTT	CASSVTGGWNSPLHF
TRBD1	TRBV29-1	NA	TRBJ1-2	TGCAGCGTTGAAGTGGGACAGGGGGTGTCGGGCTACACCTTC	CSVEVGQGVSGYTF
NA	TRBV6-5	NA	TRBJ2-1	TGTGCCAGCAGTTACCGGGCAGGGCGCTACAATGAGCAGTTCTTC	CASSYRAGRYNEQFF
NA	TRBV6-2/TRBV6-3	NA	TRBJ1-1	TGTGCCAGCAGTTATTCAGGCATGAACACTGAAGCTTTCTTT	CASSYSGMNTEAFF
NA	TRBV15	NA	TRBJ2-1	TGTGCCACCAGCAGAGAAAGCCTCTCCTCCTACAATGAGCAGTTCTTC	CATSRESLSSYNEQFF
NA	TRBV28	NA	TRBJ1-1	TGTGCCAGCAGTTCAGGGACAAGAAACACTGAAGCTTTCTTT	CASSSGTRNTEAFF
NA	TRBV18	NA	TRBJ1-5	TGTGCCAGCTCAGCGGGGGGTTATCAGCCCCAGCATTTT	CASSAGGYQPQHF
TRBD1	TRBV4-3	NA	TRBJ2-5	TGCGCCAGCAGCCAACTGACAGGGGCCCAAGAGACCCAGTACTTC	CASSQLTGAQETQYF
TRBD1	TRBV4-1	NA	TRBJ1-1	TGCGCCAGCAGCTACGGGGGCGGGACAGGCTTAAACACTGAAGCTTTCTTT	CASSYGGGTGLNTEAFF
NA	TRBV5-6	NA	TRBJ1-1	TGTGCCAGCAGCCCGACAGGATTCGACCGGGCTTTCTTT	CASSPTGFDRAFF
NA	TRBV30	NA	TRBJ1-5	TGTGCCTGGAGCCACCAGGGCAGTAGCAATCAGCCCCAGCATTTT	CAWSHQGSSNQPQHF
TRBD1	TRBV19	NA	TRBJ1-5	TGTGCCAGTAGTCTCGACAGGGTGCAGCCCCAGCATTTT	CASSLDRVQPQHF
NA	TRBV4-1	NA	TRBJ1-3	TGCGCCAGCAGCCAAGTGACAGGCCGGTTCTCTGGAAACACCATATATTTT	CASSQVTGRFSGNTIYF
TRBD1	TRBV5-6	NA	TRBJ2-7	TGTGCCAGCAGCCCGGGGACAGGGCAATCCTACGAGCAGTACTTC	CASSPGTGQSYEQYF
NA	TRBV5-1	NA	TRBJ2-5	TGCGCCAGCAGCCCACAGGGTACGGAGACCCAGTACTTC	CASSPQGTETQYF
NA	TRBV30	few	TRBJ1-4	TGTGCCTGGAGACCCCGAGGGGAGGAGGAAAAACTGTTTTTT	CAWRPRGEEEKLFF
TRBD1	TRBV25-1	once	TRBJ1-1	TGTGCCAGCAGGAGACAGGGCCATGACACTGAAGCTTTCTTT	CASRRQGHDTEAFF
TRBD1	TRBV5-1	once	TRBJ1-4	TGCGCCAGCAGCCCCCGGCCGGGACAGCCGAATGAAAAACTGTTTTTT	CASSPRPGQPNEKLFF
NA	TRBV5-4	NA	TRBJ1-3	TGTGCCAGCAGCACTGAGGACACAAGCTCTGGAAACACCATATATTTT	CASSTEDTSSGNTIYF
NA	TRBV3-1/TRBV3-2	NA	TRBJ1-1	TGTGCCAGCAGCCACCCAGGCAAGAACACTGAAGCTTTCTTT	CASSHPGKNTEAFF
NA	TRBV24-1	NA	TRBJ2-7	TGTGCCATAGGACAGAGCTTTTCCTACGAGCAGTACTTC	CAIGQSFSYEQYF
NA	TRBV7-9	once	TRBJ1-3	TGTGCCAGCAGCTTAGGCCAGGGGACTGGAAACACCATATATTTT	CASSLGQGTGNTIYF
TRBD1	TRBV4-3	few	TRBJ2-2	TGCGCCAGCAGCCGGGTGTGGTTACAGGGGGCGGACACCGGGGAGCTGTTTTTT	CASSRVWLQGADTGELFF
NA	TRBV5-4	NA	TRBJ2-1	TGTGCCAGCAGTTTTTTCGGTGATGAGCAGTTCTTC	CASSFFGDEQFF
NA	TRBV5-1	NA	TRBJ2-1	TGCGCCAGCAGCTTTGGCGGAGATCAGTTCTTC	CASSFGGDQFF
NA	TRBV6-5	few	TRBJ2-1	TGTGCCAGCAGTTTTCAGGGTGGGGCCTACAATGAGCAGTTCTTC	CASSFQGGAYNEQFF